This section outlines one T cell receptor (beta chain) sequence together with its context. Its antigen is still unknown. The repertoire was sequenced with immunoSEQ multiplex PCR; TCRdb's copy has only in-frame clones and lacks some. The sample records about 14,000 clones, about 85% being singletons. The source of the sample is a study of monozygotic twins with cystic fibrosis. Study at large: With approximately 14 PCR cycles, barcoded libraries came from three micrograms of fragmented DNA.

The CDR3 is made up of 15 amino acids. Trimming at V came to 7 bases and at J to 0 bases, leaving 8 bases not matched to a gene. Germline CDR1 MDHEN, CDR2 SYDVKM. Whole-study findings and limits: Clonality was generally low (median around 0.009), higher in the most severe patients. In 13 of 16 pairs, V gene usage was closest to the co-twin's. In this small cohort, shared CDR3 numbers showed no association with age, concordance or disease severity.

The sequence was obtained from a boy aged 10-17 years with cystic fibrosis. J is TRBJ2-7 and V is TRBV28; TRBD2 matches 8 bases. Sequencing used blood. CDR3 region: CASIPGGKVSYEQYF. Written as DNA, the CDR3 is TGTGCCAGCATCCCGGGAGGGAAGGTCTCCTACGAGCAGTACTTC.